Listed here is a single TCR beta chain. This clone's antigen is unknown. Per-base quality was not reported, and no clone a single base away is much larger than it. Amplification of TCR beta CDR3 regions was carried out from RNA transcripts. A first-round RT-PCR of the TCR CDR3 used the HTBI primer set with the Qiagen OneStep RT-PCR kit. A second multiplex PCR round built the libraries, followed by size selection and purification. The libraries were sequenced on an Illumina HiSeq2000 using paired-end 100 bp reads. The study's own analysis went as follows. Raw data were processed with SOAPnuke, discarding reads with adapters, uncalled bases, mean Phred below 15, or no exact constant-primer or identifier match. COPE v1.2.5 was used to merge high-quality paired reads, and clonotypes were defined as unique nucleotide sequences. MiTCR v1.1 was used to align the clonotypes against IMGT TRBV, TRBD and TRBJ reference segments. The analysis included only V-J combinations with a frequency above 0.0001, which together covered over 98% of the repertoires. The TCS score was defined as the ratio of F50 (clonal expansion) to E x V (chaos), calculated using BLOSUM62-based TCRdist between CDR3 peptides within each V-J. Welch's t-statistics and random forest reduced roughly 530 V-J features to roughly 13, which were used in a naive Bayes classifier (R e1071). The public reads were quality trimmed at Q25 with fastp and then assembled into clones with MiXCR by TCRdb, keeping productive beta chains. Every CDR3 protein is listed once, alongside the most common genes and DNA of its rows. The V and J calls and clone size are TCRdb's, not the authors'. A total of 550,000 to 600,000 distinct CDR3 sequences appear in this sample, approximately 15% of them only once. Around a sixth of the sample is held by the ten biggest clonotypes.

This sample was taken from a study of T cells in Graves' hyperthyroidism and ophthalmopathy (dated by TCRdb to about 2019). Describing the broader study: Peripheral blood was sampled at the time of initial diagnosis, prior to any treatment. A discovery cohort of about 95 patients, roughly 40 with Graves' ophthalmopathy and 57 with stable Graves' hyperthyroidism, was used to find distinguishing TCR V-J signatures. An independent validation cohort of 18 to 20 hyperthyroidism patients and about 16 patients who later progressed to ophthalmopathy tested prospective prediction of ophthalmopathy. The 100 or so discovery patients were divided at random into training and test sets in a 7:3 ratio. The study also compared thyroid tissue and blood T-cell repertoires from five or six Graves' hyperthyroidism patients. After blood sampling, hyperthyroidism patients were treated with methimazole at a starting dose of 30 mg daily, and ophthalmopathy patients were treated with high-dose intravenous methylprednisolone. The paper describes TCR Vbeta CDR3 sequencing of 135 peripheral blood samples, made up of fewer than 50 ophthalmopathy patients, roughly 80 hyperthyroidism patients and roughly 17 progressor patients.

Stable Graves' hyperthyroidism was defined as no progression to ophthalmopathy during 18 months of follow-up. Hyperthyroidism patients were newly diagnosed, had a disease duration of under 2 months, and were aged 18 to 65 years. Patients with uncontrolled infections, other autoimmune diseases, pregnancy or lactation were excluded. Diagnoses relied on clinical symptoms, serum thyroxine and TRAb, thyroid ultrasound and orbital computed tomography. PBMCs were isolated from 10 ml of fresh peripheral blood by Ficoll-Paque density gradient centrifugation. Trizol reagent was used to extract total RNA, and RNA quality was then checked on an Agilent 2100 Bioanalyzer. General study outcomes and caveats: No statistical method was used to fix the sample size in advance, and group allocation was not hidden from the investigators. In validation, the model predicted progression to ophthalmopathy with 55% to 71% sensitivity and roughly 72% specificity, a median of approximately 6.7 months before onset. In cross-validation, a model built on a 13 V-J signature told ophthalmopathy apart from stable hyperthyroidism with approximately 90% sensitivity and roughly 82% specificity, and in testing the same model reached 80%/75%. Most expanded thyroid clonotypes (frequency above 0.001) were also detected in blood, a finding suggesting that blood repertoires may reflect thyroid immune responses.

Trimming removed 0 bases from V and 0 bases from J; the gene matches leave 7 bases unexplained. The germline V gene (reference sequence) yields DFQATT for CDR1 and SNEGSKA for CDR2. Inclusive of the bounding cysteine and phenylalanine, the CDR3 is 17 residues long. Only the CDR3 region is kept as DNA, spanning 51 bases read in frame from base 1. This receptor was obtained from a woman between 18 and 29 years old with Graves' hyperthyroidism. Sample: blood. Recombination joined TRBV20-1 with TRBJ2-3; 9 bases in the middle match TRBD2. The DNA sequence is as follows: TGCAGTGCTAGAGATCCCTTAGCGGGAGTAAGCACAGATACGCAGTATTTT. It codes for CSARDPLAGVSTDTQYF.